Following are 22 T cell receptor beta chains from one sample sequenced in a study of CD8+ T cells in alopecia areata. Investigators isolated RNA and reverse transcribed it into cDNA to act as the sequencing template. Profiled with immunoSEQ multiplex PCR; TCRdb holds only in-frame clones, not every one. The table lists fewer than 150,000 clones, roughly 58% of them singletons. Sequencing used CD4+ T cells sorted from blood, obtained at week 0. The receptors derive from a human donor with alopecia areata.

The CDR3 DNA follows: TGTGCCAGCAGCCAAGGGGCCGGAGGGGAGACCCAGTACTTC. Encoded protein: CASSQGAGGETQYF. The J gene is TRBJ2-5, the V gene TRBV7-2; tentative D call: TRBD2 (6 bases). The CDR3 runs 14 residues. Germline CDR1 SGHTA, CDR2 FQGNSA. Trimming left V 5 bases short and J 5 bases short, with 15 bases between.

This clone was seen a few times. One end of the junction fails to match germline, which may point to a read error. The rearrangement uses TRBV27 and TRBJ2-7, with 7 bases identical to TRBD2. Germline loops: CDR1 MNHEY, CDR2 SMNVEV (reference sequence). There are 13 residues in the CDR3. The CDR3 spells CASSTTSSHEQYF. CDR3 bases: TGTGCCAGCAGCACGACTAGCTCCCACGAGCAGTACTTC.

This clone was observed a single time. V is TRBV20-1 and J is TRBJ1-1; D might be TRBD1 (5 bases). Per the germline V gene, CDR1 is DFQATT and CDR2 is SNEGSKA (reference sequence). The CDR3 covers 11 residues. V dropped 1 base and J dropped 8 bases, with 8 bases sitting between them. CDR3 sequence reads: CSARVDIEAFF. The CDR3 nucleotides read TGCAGTGCTAGAGTGGACATCGAAGCTTTCTTT.

This chain uses TRBV19 with TRBJ1-5, with no clear D. Trimming removed 1 base from V and 5 bases from J, with 6 bases in between. Germline CDR1 and CDR2: LNHDA and SQIVND (reference sequence). The CDR3 consists of 13 residues. CDR3 amino acids: CASSIVRDQPQHF. The CDR3 DNA reads as TGTGCCAGTAGTATAGTAAGGGATCAGCCCCAGCATTTT.

The V and J genes are TRBV15 and TRBJ1-1, with 7 bases that match TRBD1. The V and J ends lost 2 bases and 6 bases, in that order; junction bases with no gene match: 9. The CDR3 is 15 residues long. CDR1 and CDR2 (germline): LNHNV, YYDKDF (reference sequence). CDR3 in amino acids: CATSRRQGIRAEAFF. CDR3 DNA: TGTGCCACCAGCAGACGACAGGGTATAAGGGCTGAAGCTTTCTTT.

The rearrangement uses TRBV5-1 and TRBJ2-5; D not resolved. CDR1 and CDR2 from the germline V gene are SGHRS and YFSETQ. V lost 0 bases and J lost 1, with 7 bases in between. This CDR3 comprises 14 residues. CDR3 nucleotides: TGCGCCAGCAGCTTGGTTTCCACCCAAGAGACCCAGTACTTC. This sequence encodes CASSLVSTQETQYF.

The chain combines TRBV27 with TRBJ2-6; the D is unclear. Germline-derived CDR1 and CDR2 are MNHEY and SMNVEV (reference sequence). The CDR3 is 15 amino acids. V was shortened by 1 base and J by 0 bases, with 4 bases between the two germline ends. As DNA, the CDR3 is TGTGCCAGCAGTTTATTTGGCTCTGGGGCCAACGTCCTGACTTTC. Its protein is CASSLFGSGANVLTF.

The chain employs TRBV7-9 and TRBJ2-7, with D unresolved. CDR3 length equals 13 residues. CDR1 SEHNR and CDR2 FQNEAQ come from the germline V gene (reference sequence). Trimming removed 5 bases from V and 2 bases from J, with 10 bases in between. The CDR3 region has the DNA TGTGCCAGCAGCCGAGACGGACCCTACGAGCAGTACTTC. It translates to CASSRDGPYEQYF.

This chain joins TRBV23-1 and TRBJ2-5; 7 positions agree with TRBD1. TRBV23-1 is an open reading frame, and its role is uncertain. Trimming took 6 bases from V and 2 from J; bases not matched to a gene: 12. CDR3 size: 16 residues. CDR3 sequence (DNA): TGCGCCAGCAGCCAAGGGTCGACAGGGCTTCAAGAGACCCAGTACTTC. This codes for CASSQGSTGLQETQYF.

The chain joins TRBV7-9 to TRBJ1-1; TRBD1 agrees at 8 bases. This CDR3 contains 14 residues. V lost 5 bases and J lost 4; bases outside the gene matches: 6. CDR1 is SEHNR, CDR2 FQNEAQ, per germline (reference sequence). The chain's CDR3 is CASSAYRGGTEAFF. The CDR3 DNA is TGTGCCAGCAGCGCCTACAGGGGGGGCACTGAAGCTTTCTTT.

The genes are TRBV28 and TRBJ1-2; D is uncertain. Germline assignment: CDR1 MDHEN and CDR2 SYDVKM. The V gene lost 3 bases and the J gene lost 8 bases, with 7 bases spanning the gap. CDR3 length: 11 amino acids. The CDR3 loop reads CASSLREGYTF. The CDR3 coding sequence is TGTGCCAGCAGTTTGCGGGAGGGCTACACCTTC.

CDR3 in DNA: TGCGCCAGCACCCGGGACGGCCATGGCTACACCTTC. It codes for CASTRDGHGYTF. This sequence joins TRBV5-1 and TRBJ1-2, with D possibly TRBD1 on 5 matching bases. Trimming cost V 6 bases and J 6 bases, with 12 bases left between them. CDR3 length equals 12 residues. Germline CDR1 and CDR2: SGHRS and YFSETQ.

The chain couples TRBV5-1 to TRBJ2-7; D unresolved. From germline, CDR1 is SGHRS and CDR2 YFSETQ. Trimming left V 4 bases short and J 3 bases short, with 11 bases between. This CDR3 has 13 amino acids. The CDR3 reads CASSQESDYEQYF. CDR3 sequence (DNA): TGCGCCAGCAGCCAAGAAAGCGACTACGAGCAGTACTTC.

This clone came up a few times. The chain links TRBV9 to TRBJ2-2, with D perhaps TRBD1 (6 bases). The V and J ends lost 3 bases and 2 bases respectively, with 8 bases between them. Looked up from germline, CDR1 is SGDLS and CDR2 is YYNGEE. CDR3 length equals 14 residues. CDR3 sequence: CASSAQGNTGELFF. CDR3 nucleotide sequence: TGTGCCAGCAGCGCACAGGGAAACACCGGGGAGCTGTTTTTT.

In DNA, the CDR3 is TGCGCCAGCGCCGGACTACGCTCTGGGGCCAACGTCCTGACTTTC. It translates to CASAGLRSGANVLTF. V is TRBV5-1 and J is TRBJ2-6, with D possibly matching TRBD2 (6 bases). CDR1 is SGHRS, CDR2 YFSETQ, per germline. V was cut by 7 bases and J by 0 bases, with 11 bases left in between. CDR3 length: 15 amino acids.

The V gene is TRBV7-9, the J gene TRBJ2-4; a weak D match, TRBD1 (5 bases). The V end was cut by 5 bases, the J end by 6 bases, with 11 bases between. The CDR3 covers 13 residues. CDR1 and CDR2 (germline): SEHNR, FQNEAQ (reference sequence). The CDR3 reads CASSPGYPNIQYF. The CDR3 DNA follows: TGTGCCAGCAGCCCAGGGTACCCAAACATTCAGTACTTC. Supplemented by reference TRBV7-9 and TRBJ2-4, the full variable domain reads DTGVSQNPRHKITKRGQNVTFRCDPISEHNRLYWYRQTLGQGPEFLTYFQNEAQLEKSRLLSDRFSAERPKGSFSTLEIQRTEQGDSAMYLCASSPGYPNIQYFGAGTRLSVL.

In this sample, this clone turned up a few times. The rearrangement uses TRBV9 and TRBJ2-3, with TRBD2 identical over 7 bases. The CDR3 covers 16 residues. V was pared by 6 bases and J by 2 bases, with 12 bases of the junction left unmatched. Germline V gives CDR1 SGDLS, CDR2 YYNGEE. Here the CDR3 DNA reads TGTGCCAGCACCGTTTTTGACGGGAGGACCACAGATACGCAGTATTTT. As protein: CASTVFDGRTTDTQYF.

The chain links TRBV7-2 to TRBJ2-7; 9 nucleotides match TRBD2. The CDR3 totals 14 residues. V was pared by 5 bases and J by 3 bases, with 5 bases of the junction left unmatched. In germline, CDR1 is SGHTA, CDR2 FQGNSA. The CDR3 DNA reads TGTGCCAGCAGCCTTAGCGGGAGAGGCTACGAGCAGTACTTC. Translating gives CASSLSGRGYEQYF.

The chain combines TRBV21-1 with TRBJ2-7; the table assigns TRBD1, which was not confirmed against the DNA. TRBV21-1 is classified as a pseudogene. This CDR3 has 17 residues. The CDR3 loop is CASSKENVDRDLHEQYF. CDR3 bases: TGTGCCAGCAGCAAAGAAAACGTTGACAGGGATTTACACGAGCAGTACTTC.

The chain uses TRBV2 and TRBJ2-7; D is undetermined. V lost 2 bases, J lost 5 bases, and 4 bases lay in between. From germline, CDR1 is SNHLY and CDR2 FYNNEI. The CDR3 is made up of 11 amino acids. The CDR3 DNA is TGTGCCAGCAGTGAATTGGACGAGCAGTACTTC. Amino acid sequence: CASSELDEQYF. Together with reference TRBV2 and TRBJ2-7, the CDR3 gives the full variable domain: EPEVTQTPSHQVTQMGQEVILRCVPISNHLYFYWYRQILGQKVEFLVSFYNNEISEKSEIFDDQFSVERPDGSNFTLKIRSTKLEDSAMYFCASSELDEQYFGPGTRLTVT.

Notes on this clone: This specimen includes other DNA sequences encoding the same CDR3. The chain combines TRBV7-2 with TRBJ2-4; 7 positions match TRBD2. Germline loops: CDR1 SGHTA, CDR2 FQGNSA. The CDR3 runs to 16 residues. V dropped 0 bases and J dropped 0; count of bases not matched to a gene: 2. CDR3 nucleotide sequence: TGTGCCAGCAGCTTAGCCAGCGGGGCAGCCAAAAACATTCAGTACTTC. This sequence encodes CASSLASGAAKNIQYF.

This chain joins TRBV18 and TRBJ1-2, with D possibly being TRBD1 (5 bases). Germline assignment: CDR1 KGHSH and CDR2 LQKENI. This CDR3 is built from 14 residues. V shed 5 bases and J shed 3 bases, with 13 bases lying between them. The CDR3 region has the DNA TGTGCCAGCTCAGCTCAGGGTGAGGACTATGGCTACACCTTC. Translation gives CASSAQGEDYGYTF.